The 10 T cell receptor beta chains below were found in one sample sequenced in a study of blood T cell repertoires in COVID-19. The protocol was immunoSEQ multiplex PCR, while the TCRdb copy is restricted to in-frame clones and leaves out a portion. This sample has under 250,000 clones, with 85% to 95% found just once. The sequencing input was peripheral blood. These receptor sequences come from a man younger than 45 with COVID-19, enrolled during active disease.

The rearrangement uses TRBV9 and TRBJ1-6; 7 nucleotides agree with TRBD1. This CDR3 region has 15 residues. V was clipped by 3 bases and J by 6 bases; unmatched bases: 6. Per germline, CDR1 SGDLS and CDR2 YYNGEE. CDR3 in amino acids: CASSALGQSNSPLHF. The DNA for the CDR3 is TGTGCCAGCAGCGCCCTGGGACAGTCTAATTCACCCCTCCACTTT.

The rearrangement links TRBV5-5 to TRBJ1-1, with D hard to call. CDR3 size: 15 residues. Between the trimmed V and J ends, which lost 2 bases and 0 bases, there was a span of 11 bases. Germline V gives CDR1 SGHKS, CDR2 YYEKEE (reference sequence). CDR3 bases: TGTGCCAGCAGCTTCGCCCTAACCGTGAACACTGAAGCTTTCTTT. Its translation is CASSFALTVNTEAFF.

V is TRBV6-5 and J is TRBJ2-5, with TRBD1 identical over 8 bases. The CDR3 is 15 amino acids. Germline CDR1 is MNHEY and CDR2 is SVGAGI. V shed 7 bases and J 1 base; nucleotides not matched to a gene: 8. The CDR3 reads CASTRTGSGQETQYF. In DNA form, the CDR3 reads TGTGCCAGCACTCGGACAGGGTCGGGCCAAGAGACCCAGTACTTC.

The gene calls are TRBV6-5 and TRBJ1-6; D is unresolved. Per germline, CDR1 MNHEY and CDR2 SVGAGI. V shed 6 bases and J shed 9 bases, with 18 bases lying between them. There are 15 residues in the CDR3. The CDR3 spells CASSRTRDLGSPLHF. For the CDR3, the DNA is TGTGCCAGCAGCCGAACCCGGGATTTGGGTTCACCCCTCCACTTT.

J is TRBJ1-5 and V is TRBV6-1; D unresolved. The CDR3 loop spans 13 amino acids. The germline V gene encodes CDR1 MNHNS and CDR2 SASEGT. With 1 base removed from V and 3 bases from J, the gap between germline ends came to 4 bases. The chain's CDR3 is CASSEVYNQPQHF. Here the CDR3 DNA reads TGTGCCAGCAGTGAAGTTTACAATCAGCCCCAGCATTTT.

This clone showed up just once. The rearrangement uses TRBV28 and TRBJ1-5, with D possibly TRBD1 on 5 matching bases. V lost 5 bases and J lost 0, with 17 bases in between. Germline V gene sequence: CDR1 MDHEN, CDR2 SYDVKM. This CDR3 has 17 amino acids. CDR3 loop: CASSLRTDSLSNQPQHF. The CDR3, as DNA: TGTGCCAGCAGTCTCCGAACAGACAGTCTTAGCAATCAGCCCCAGCATTTT.

The gene calls are TRBV5-4 and TRBJ1-2; D is perhaps TRBD1 (6 bases). V lost 0 bases and J 8 bases, leaving 20 bases between the germline ends. CDR1 is SGHNT and CDR2 is YYREEE in the germline V gene (reference sequence). The CDR3 covers 16 residues. The CDR3 nucleotides read TGTGCCAGCAGCTTGGAGGGGGGGCAGGGGACGAAAGGCTACACCTTC. Translation: CASSLEGGQGTKGYTF.

This clone was detected only a few times. This chain connects TRBV18 to TRBJ1-1; 7 bases are a match to TRBD1. The CDR3 is 16 amino acids. Germline CDR1 KGHSH, CDR2 LQKENI. Unmatched junction bases numbered 10, after V lost 2 bases and J lost 4 bases. CDR3 bases: TGTGCCAGCTCACCATCCGCCCGGGACAGAGGCACTGAAGCTTTCTTT. Protein: CASSPSARDRGTEAFF. Full variable domain (remainder filled in from reference TRBV18 and TRBJ1-1): NAGVMQNPRHLVRRRGQEARLRCSPMKGHSHVYWYRQLPEEGLKFMVYLQKENIIDESGMPKERFSAEFPKEGPSILRIQQVVRGDSAAYFCASSPSARDRGTEAFFGQGTRLTVV.

The V call is TRBV2, the J call TRBJ2-2; TRBD2 matches 13 bases. CDR3 length: 15 residues. The ends lost 7 bases at V and 3 bases at J; junction bases unmatched: 2. CDR1 and CDR2 from the germline V gene are SNHLY and FYNNEI. DNA for the CDR3: TGTGCCAGCAAGGGACTAGCGGGGTACACCGGGGAGCTGTTTTTT. Translated, it gives CASKGLAGYTGELFF.

This clone appeared a single time. This sequence joins TRBV5-4 and TRBJ2-1; the match to TRBD2 covers 7 bases. This CDR3 is built from 16 residues. Germline V gene lookup returns CDR1 SGHNT and CDR2 YYREEE (reference sequence). Trimming took 4 bases from V and 2 from J; bases not matched to a gene: 9. CDR3 DNA sequence: TGTGCCAGCAGCGGAAGAGCGGGGCAAACCTACAATGAGCAGTTCTTC. Protein: CASSGRAGQTYNEQFF.